A single sample is the source of the 7 T cell receptor beta chains below, sequenced in a study of cytomegalovirus exposure and HLA in healthy donors. PCR used 60 Vbeta primers and 13 Jbeta primers. Method: immunoSEQ multiplex PCR; TCRdb's copy keeps in-frame clones and lacks some. The sample consists of under 200,000 clones, 80% to 90% of them appearing once. The sequenced material came from PBMCs. The receptors here all came from a young man in good health and CMV-seropositive.

For this clone: Other DNA sequences in this specimen translate into the identical CDR3. The V and J genes are TRBV30 and TRBJ2-5; 10 nucleotides line up with TRBD2. The ends lost 2 bases at V and 7 bases at J; junction bases unmatched: 4. The CDR3 consists of 13 residues. From germline, CDR1 is GTSNPN and CDR2 SVGIG (reference sequence). The CDR3 is CAWSSLAGMTQYF. Here the CDR3 DNA reads TGTGCCTGGAGTTCACTAGCGGGGATGACCCAGTACTTC.

V and J are TRBV18 and TRBJ2-7; the D gene is possibly TRBD1 (5 bases). The germline V and J ends were trimmed by 6 bases and 0 bases, with 12 bases remaining between them. Germline V gene lookup returns CDR1 KGHSH and CDR2 LQKENI. The CDR3 is 14 amino acids. The chain's CDR3 is CASSRLDTSYEQYF. Here the CDR3 DNA reads TGTGCCAGCTCTCGATTGGACACCTCCTACGAGCAGTACTTC.

This chain links TRBV2 with TRBJ2-3, with 15 bases that match TRBD2. This CDR3 contains 17 residues. CDR1 and CDR2 (germline): SNHLY, FYNNEI. J lost 1 base, V lost 7 bases, and 6 bases had no gene match. CDR3 in amino acids: CASIGTSGGPGTDTQYF. DNA of the CDR3: TGTGCCAGCATCGGGACTAGCGGGGGGCCGGGCACAGATACGCAGTATTTT.

The rearrangement links TRBV7-2 to TRBJ1-6, with D possibly being TRBD1 (5 bases). Germline CDR1 reads SGHTA; CDR2 reads FQGNSA. The V end was cut by 2 bases, the J end by 6 bases, with 14 bases between. The CDR3 runs to 16 residues. CDR3 protein: CASSLRAGKLNSPLHF. DNA for the CDR3: TGTGCCAGCAGCTTACGGGCAGGGAAACTTAATTCACCCCTCCACTTT. Complete variable domain (other parts from reference TRBV7-2 and TRBJ1-6): GAGVSQSPSNKVTEKGKDVELRCDPISGHTALYWYRQSLGQGLEFLIYFQGNSAPDKSGLPSDRFSAERTGGSVSTLTIQRTQQEDSAVYLCASSLRAGKLNSPLHFGNGTRLTVT.

The V call is TRBV12-1, the J call TRBJ2-7; the table's D call of TRBD2 was not tested on the DNA. TRBV12-1 counts as a pseudogene. The CDR3 has 15 residues. In nucleotides, the CDR3 is TGTGCCAGCGTAAGCGGGGGGGCCTATCGTGGCGAGCAGTACTTC. Translating it yields CASVSGGAYRGEQYF.

V gene TRBV7-3 combines with J gene TRBJ2-2; D gene unclear. Germline V lookup: CDR1 SGHTA, CDR2 FQGTGA. The CDR3 contains 14 residues. Trimming pared 0 bases from V and 1 base from J, leaving 3 bases between. Here the CDR3 reads CASSLTQNTGELFF. The CDR3, as DNA: TGTGCCAGCAGCTTAACACAGAACACCGGGGAGCTGTTTTTT.

The rearrangement uses TRBV7-9 and TRBJ2-7, with 13 bases matching TRBD2. V gave up 1 base and J gave up 7 bases; unmatched junction bases: 16. Germline lookup yields CDR1 SEHNR and CDR2 FQNEAQ (reference sequence). This CDR3 contains 19 residues. CDR3 sequence reads: CASSLVPTSGGAVPGEQYF. CDR3 nucleotides: TGTGCCAGCAGCTTAGTCCCCACTAGCGGGGGGGCGGTTCCGGGGGAGCAGTACTTC.